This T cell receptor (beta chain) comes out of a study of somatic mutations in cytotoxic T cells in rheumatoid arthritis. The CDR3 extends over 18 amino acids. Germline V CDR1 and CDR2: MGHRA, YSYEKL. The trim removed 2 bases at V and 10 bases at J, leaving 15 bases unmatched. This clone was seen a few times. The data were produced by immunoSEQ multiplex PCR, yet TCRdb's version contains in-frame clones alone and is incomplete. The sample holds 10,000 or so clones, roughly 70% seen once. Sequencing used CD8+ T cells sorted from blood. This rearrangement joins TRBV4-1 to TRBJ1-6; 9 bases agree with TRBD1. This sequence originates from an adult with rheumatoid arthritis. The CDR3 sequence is CASSQNRRGGQGWSPLHF. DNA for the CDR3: TGCGCCAGCAGCCAAAACCGCCGAGGGGGACAGGGATGGTCACCCCTCCACTTT.